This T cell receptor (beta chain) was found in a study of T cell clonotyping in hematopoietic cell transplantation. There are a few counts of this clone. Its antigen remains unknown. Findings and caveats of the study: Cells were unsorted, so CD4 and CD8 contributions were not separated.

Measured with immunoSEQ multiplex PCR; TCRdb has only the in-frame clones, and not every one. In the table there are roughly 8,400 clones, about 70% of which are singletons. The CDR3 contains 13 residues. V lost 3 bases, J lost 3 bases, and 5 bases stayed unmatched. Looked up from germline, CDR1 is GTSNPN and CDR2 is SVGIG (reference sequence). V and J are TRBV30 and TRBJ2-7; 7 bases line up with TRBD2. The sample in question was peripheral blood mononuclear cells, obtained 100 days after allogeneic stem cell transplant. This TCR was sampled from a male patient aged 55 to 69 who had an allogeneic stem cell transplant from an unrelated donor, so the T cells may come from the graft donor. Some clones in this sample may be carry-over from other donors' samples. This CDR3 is CAWSGGNHYEQYF. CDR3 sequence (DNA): TGTGCCTGGAGCGGGGGGAACCACTACGAGCAGTACTTC.